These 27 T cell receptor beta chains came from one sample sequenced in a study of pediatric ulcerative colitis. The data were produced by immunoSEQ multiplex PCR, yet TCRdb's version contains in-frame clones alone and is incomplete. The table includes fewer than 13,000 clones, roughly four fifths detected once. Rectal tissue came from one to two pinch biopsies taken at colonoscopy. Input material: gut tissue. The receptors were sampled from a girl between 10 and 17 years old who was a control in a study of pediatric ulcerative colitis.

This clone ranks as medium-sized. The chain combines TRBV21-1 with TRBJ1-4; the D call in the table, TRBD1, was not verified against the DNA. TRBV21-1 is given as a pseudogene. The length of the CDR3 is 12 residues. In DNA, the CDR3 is TGTGCCAGCAACAGGGGGCGTGAAAAACTGTTTTTT. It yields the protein CASNRGREKLFF.

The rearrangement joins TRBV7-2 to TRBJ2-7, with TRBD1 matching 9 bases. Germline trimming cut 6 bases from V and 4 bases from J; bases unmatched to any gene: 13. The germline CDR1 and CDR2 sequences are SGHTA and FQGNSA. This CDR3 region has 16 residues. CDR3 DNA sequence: TGTGCCAGCAGACCCCCCTTCGGGACAGGGCTATACGAGCAGTACTTC. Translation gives CASRPPFGTGLYEQYF.

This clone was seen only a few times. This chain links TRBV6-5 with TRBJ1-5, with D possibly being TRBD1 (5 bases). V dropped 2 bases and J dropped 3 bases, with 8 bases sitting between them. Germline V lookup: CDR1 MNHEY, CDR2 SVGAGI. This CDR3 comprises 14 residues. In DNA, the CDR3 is TGTGCCAGCAGTTACGGGGGTATCAATCAGCCCCAGCATTTT. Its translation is CASSYGGINQPQHF.

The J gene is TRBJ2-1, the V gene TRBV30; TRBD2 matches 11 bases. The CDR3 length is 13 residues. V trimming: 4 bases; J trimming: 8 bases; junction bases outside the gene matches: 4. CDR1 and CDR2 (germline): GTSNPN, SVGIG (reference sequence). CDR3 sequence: CAWKLAGGYEQFF. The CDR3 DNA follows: TGTGCCTGGAAGCTAGCGGGAGGATATGAGCAGTTCTTC.

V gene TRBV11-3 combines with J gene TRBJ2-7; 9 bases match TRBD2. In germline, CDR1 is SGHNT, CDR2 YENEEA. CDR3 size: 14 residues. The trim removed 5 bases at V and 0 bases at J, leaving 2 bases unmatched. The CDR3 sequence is CASSHSGSSYEQYF. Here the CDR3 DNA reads TGTGCCAGCAGCCATAGCGGGAGCTCCTACGAGCAGTACTTC.

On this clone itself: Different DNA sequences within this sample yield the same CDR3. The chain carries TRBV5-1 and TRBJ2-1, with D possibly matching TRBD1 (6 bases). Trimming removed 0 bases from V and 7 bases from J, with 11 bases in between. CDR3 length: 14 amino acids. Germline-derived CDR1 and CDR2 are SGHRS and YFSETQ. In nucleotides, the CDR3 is TGCGCCAGCAGCTTGGGGCCCCAGGGGAATGAGCAGTTCTTC. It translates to CASSLGPQGNEQFF.

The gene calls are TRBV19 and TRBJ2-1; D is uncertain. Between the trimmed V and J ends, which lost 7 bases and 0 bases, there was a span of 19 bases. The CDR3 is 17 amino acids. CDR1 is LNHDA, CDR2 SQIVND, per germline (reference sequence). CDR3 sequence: CASKSKVPEFSYNEQFF. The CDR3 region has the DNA TGTGCCAGTAAATCAAAGGTACCAGAATTCTCCTACAATGAGCAGTTCTTC.

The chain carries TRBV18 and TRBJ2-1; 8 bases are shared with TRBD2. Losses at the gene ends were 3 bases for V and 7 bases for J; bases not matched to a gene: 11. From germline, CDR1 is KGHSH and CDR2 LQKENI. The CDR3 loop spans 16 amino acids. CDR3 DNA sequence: TGTGCCAGCTCACCCTTTTCGCGGGAGGTCTCAAATGAGCAGTTCTTC. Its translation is CASSPFSREVSNEQFF.

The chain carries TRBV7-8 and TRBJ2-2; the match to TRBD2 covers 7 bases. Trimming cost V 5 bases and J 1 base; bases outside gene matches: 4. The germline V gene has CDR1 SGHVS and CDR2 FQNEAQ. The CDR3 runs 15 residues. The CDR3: CASSVSGLNTGELFF. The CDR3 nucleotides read TGTGCCAGCAGCGTTAGCGGGCTGAACACCGGGGAGCTGTTTTTT.

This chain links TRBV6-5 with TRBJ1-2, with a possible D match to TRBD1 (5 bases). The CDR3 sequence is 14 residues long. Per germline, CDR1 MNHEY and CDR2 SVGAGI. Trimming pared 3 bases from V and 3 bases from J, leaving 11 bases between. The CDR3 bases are TGTGCCAGCAGTTATCGGGACGGCTACTATGGCTACACCTTC. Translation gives CASSYRDGYYGYTF.

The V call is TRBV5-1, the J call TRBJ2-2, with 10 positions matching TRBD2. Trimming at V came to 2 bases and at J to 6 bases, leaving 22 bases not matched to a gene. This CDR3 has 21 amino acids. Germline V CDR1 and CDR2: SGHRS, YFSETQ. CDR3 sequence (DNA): TGCGCCAGCAGCTTCCGACCAATGGCTCTAGCGGGAGTATTTGTCGCCGGGGAGCTGTTTTTT. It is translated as CASSFRPMALAGVFVAGELFF.

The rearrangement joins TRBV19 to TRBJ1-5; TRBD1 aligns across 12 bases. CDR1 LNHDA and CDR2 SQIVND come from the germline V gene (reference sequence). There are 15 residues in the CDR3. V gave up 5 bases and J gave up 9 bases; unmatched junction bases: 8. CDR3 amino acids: CASSLGTGGFGPQHF. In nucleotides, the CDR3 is TGTGCCAGTAGTCTGGGGACAGGGGGCTTCGGGCCCCAGCATTTT.

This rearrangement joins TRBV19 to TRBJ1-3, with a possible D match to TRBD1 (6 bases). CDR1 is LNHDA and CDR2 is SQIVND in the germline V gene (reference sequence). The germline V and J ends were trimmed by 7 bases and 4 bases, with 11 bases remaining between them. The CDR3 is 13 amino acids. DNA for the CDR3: TGTGCCAGTACTCGGACAGACGGAAACACCATATATTTT. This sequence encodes CASTRTDGNTIYF.

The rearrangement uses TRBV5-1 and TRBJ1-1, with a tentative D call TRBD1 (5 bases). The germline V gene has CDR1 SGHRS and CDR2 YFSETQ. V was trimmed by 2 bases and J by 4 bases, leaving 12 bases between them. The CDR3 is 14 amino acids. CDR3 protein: CASSLGGVGTEAFF. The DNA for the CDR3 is TGCGCCAGCAGCTTAGGAGGGGTCGGCACTGAAGCTTTCTTT.

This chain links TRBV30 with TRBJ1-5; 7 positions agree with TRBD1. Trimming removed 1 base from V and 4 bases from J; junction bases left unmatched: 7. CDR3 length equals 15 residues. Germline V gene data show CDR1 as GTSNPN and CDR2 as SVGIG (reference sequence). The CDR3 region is CAWSDGRGLNQPQHF. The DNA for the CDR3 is TGTGCCTGGAGTGACGGAAGGGGGCTAAATCAGCCCCAGCATTTT.

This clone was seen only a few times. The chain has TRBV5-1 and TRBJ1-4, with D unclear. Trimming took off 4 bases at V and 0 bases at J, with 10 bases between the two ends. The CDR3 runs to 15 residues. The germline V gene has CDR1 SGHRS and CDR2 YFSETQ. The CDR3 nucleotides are TGCGCCAGCAGCCTGGACGGGCCAACTAATGAAAAACTGTTTTTT. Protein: CASSLDGPTNEKLFF.

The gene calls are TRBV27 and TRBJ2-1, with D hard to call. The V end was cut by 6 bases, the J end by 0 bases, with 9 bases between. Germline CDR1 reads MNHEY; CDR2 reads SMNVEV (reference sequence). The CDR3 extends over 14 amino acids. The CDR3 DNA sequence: TGTGCCAGCAGCAATTGGGACTCCTACAATGAGCAGTTCTTC. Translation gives CASSNWDSYNEQFF.

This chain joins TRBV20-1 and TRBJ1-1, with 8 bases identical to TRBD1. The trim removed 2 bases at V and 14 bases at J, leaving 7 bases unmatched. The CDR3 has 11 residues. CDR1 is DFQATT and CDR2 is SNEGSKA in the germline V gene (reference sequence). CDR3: CSARQGAVGFF. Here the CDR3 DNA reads TGCAGTGCTAGACAGGGGGCGGTTGGCTTCTTT.

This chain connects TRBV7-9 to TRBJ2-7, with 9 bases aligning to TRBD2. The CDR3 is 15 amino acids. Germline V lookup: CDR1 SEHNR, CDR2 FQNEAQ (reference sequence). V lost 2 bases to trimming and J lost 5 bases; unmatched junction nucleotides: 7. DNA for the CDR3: TGTGCCAGCAGCTTATGGTCTAGCGGGGATGACGAGCAGTACTTC. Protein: CASSLWSSGDDEQYF.

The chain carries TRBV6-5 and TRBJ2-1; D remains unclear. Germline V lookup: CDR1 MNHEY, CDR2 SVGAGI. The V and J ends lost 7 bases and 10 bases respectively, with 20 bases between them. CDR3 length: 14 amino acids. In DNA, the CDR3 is TGTGCCAGCAAAGTGAATTATGGTGGAAACGAGCAGTTCTTC. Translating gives CASKVNYGGNEQFF.

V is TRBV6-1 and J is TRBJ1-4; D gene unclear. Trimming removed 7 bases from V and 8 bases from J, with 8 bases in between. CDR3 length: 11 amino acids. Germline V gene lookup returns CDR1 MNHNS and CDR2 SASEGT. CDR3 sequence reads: CASIGREKLFF. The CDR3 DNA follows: TGTGCCAGCATAGGGAGGGAAAAACTGTTTTTT.

CDR3 nucleotide sequence: TGCAGCGCTCCGGGCTACTACGAGCAGTACTTC. Translated: CSAPGYYEQYF. The gene calls are TRBV20-1 and TRBJ2-7; D gene ambiguous. The CDR3 spans 11 residues. In germline, CDR1 is DFQATT, CDR2 SNEGSKA (reference sequence).

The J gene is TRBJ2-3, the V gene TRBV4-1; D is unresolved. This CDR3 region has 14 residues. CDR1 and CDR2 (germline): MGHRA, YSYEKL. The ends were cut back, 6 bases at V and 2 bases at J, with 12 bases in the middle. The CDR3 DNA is TGCGCCAGCAGTCTTTCATCATCCACAGATACGCAGTATTTT. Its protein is CASSLSSSTDTQYF.

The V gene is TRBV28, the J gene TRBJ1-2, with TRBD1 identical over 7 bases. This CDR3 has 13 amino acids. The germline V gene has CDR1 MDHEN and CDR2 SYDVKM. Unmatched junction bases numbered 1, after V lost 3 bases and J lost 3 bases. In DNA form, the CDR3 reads TGTGCCAGCAGTTTGGGACAGCACTATGGCTACACCTTC. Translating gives CASSLGQHYGYTF.

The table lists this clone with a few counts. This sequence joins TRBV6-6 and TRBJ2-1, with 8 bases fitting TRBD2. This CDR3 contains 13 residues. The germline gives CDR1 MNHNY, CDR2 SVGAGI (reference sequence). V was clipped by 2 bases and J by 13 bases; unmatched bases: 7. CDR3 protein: CASSYGREGDQFF. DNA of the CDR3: TGTGCCAGCAGTTACGGCCGGGAGGGCGATCAGTTCTTC.

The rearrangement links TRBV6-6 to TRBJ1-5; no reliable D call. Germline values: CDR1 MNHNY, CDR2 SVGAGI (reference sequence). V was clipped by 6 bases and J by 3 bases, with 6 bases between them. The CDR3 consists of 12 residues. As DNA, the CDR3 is TGTGCCAGCAGGAGGACCAATCAGCCCCAGCATTTT. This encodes CASRRTNQPQHF.

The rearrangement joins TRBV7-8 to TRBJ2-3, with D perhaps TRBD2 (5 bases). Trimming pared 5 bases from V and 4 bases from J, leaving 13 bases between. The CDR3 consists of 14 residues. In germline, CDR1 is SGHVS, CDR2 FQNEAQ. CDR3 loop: CASSEGSPADTQYF. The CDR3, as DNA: TGTGCCAGCAGCGAGGGATCCCCGGCAGATACGCAGTATTTT.